These 16 T cell receptor beta chains were sequenced from one sample in a study of T cell responses to AZD1222 COVID-19 vaccine. Profiling relied on immunoSEQ multiplex PCR, and the TCRdb table lists in-frame clones only, not all of them. This sample has around 120,000 clones, with 85% to 95% found just once. The sample here was peripheral blood, taken 28 days after the second AZD1222 dose. The source of these receptors is an adult who received the AZD1222 COVID-19 vaccine.

V gene TRBV5-4 combines with J gene TRBJ2-1; the D gene could be TRBD1 or TRBD2 (7 bases each). The CDR3 length is 15 residues. Trimming removed 4 bases from V and 6 bases from J, with 17 bases in between. Germline lookup yields CDR1 SGHNT and CDR2 YYREEE (reference sequence). The CDR3 DNA is TGTGCCAGCAGCCAGGGGGGGGAGGGCCGCAATGAGCAGTTCTTC. It specifies CASSQGGEGRNEQFF.

This chain connects TRBV6-4 to TRBJ2-2; no firm D call. The germline V and J ends were trimmed by 2 bases and 4 bases, with 8 bases remaining between them. CDR3 length equals 14 residues. Germline V lookup: CDR1 MRHNA, CDR2 SNTAGT. Written as DNA, the CDR3 is TGTGCCAGCAGTGACCCCCCTTCCACCGGGGAGCTGTTTTTT. It codes for CASSDPPSTGELFF.

This chain joins TRBV5-1 and TRBJ1-4; unclear D gene. V was cut by 4 bases and J by 3 bases, with 10 bases left in between. CDR1 SGHRS and CDR2 YFSETQ come from the germline V gene. The CDR3 runs to 14 residues. The CDR3: CASSPGVSNEKLFF. CDR3 coding DNA: TGCGCCAGCAGCCCTGGGGTTTCTAATGAAAAACTGTTTTTT.

The chain is built from TRBV7-9 and TRBJ1-4; no clear D gene. This CDR3 has 16 residues. Germline assignment: CDR1 SEHNR and CDR2 FQNEAQ (reference sequence). The ends were cut back, 5 bases at V and 3 bases at J, with 16 bases in the middle. The CDR3 reads CASSENTEGANEKLFF. DNA of the CDR3: TGTGCCAGCAGCGAGAATACAGAGGGCGCTAATGAAAAACTGTTTTTT.

This chain connects TRBV12-3 or TRBV12-4 to TRBJ2-2; D remains ambiguous. The CDR3 has 13 amino acids. Trimming removed 8 bases from V and 2 bases from J, with 9 bases in between. CDR3 residues: CASGKDNTGELFF. CDR3 bases: TGTGCCAGCGGAAAAGATAACACCGGGGAGCTGTTTTTT.

This chain uses TRBV27 with TRBJ1-5; the match to TRBD1 covers 10 bases. V was pared by 5 bases and J by 6 bases, with 16 bases of the junction left unmatched. Germline CDR1 is MNHEY and CDR2 is SMNVEV (reference sequence). This CDR3 contains 18 residues. The CDR3 bases are TGTGCCAGCAGTCCGACCTCACCGGGACAGGGGTTCAGTCAGCCCCAGCATTTT. This sequence encodes CASSPTSPGQGFSQPQHF.

This rearrangement joins TRBV20-1 to TRBJ2-3, with D possibly being TRBD1 (6 bases). V lost 3 bases to trimming and J lost 5 bases, with 21 bases between them. The V gene's germline CDR1 is DFQATT and CDR2 SNEGSKA (reference sequence). The CDR3 has 16 amino acids. CDR3 sequence reads: CSASDPRGWMGDTQYF. The CDR3, as DNA: TGCAGTGCTAGTGACCCCAGGGGTTGGATGGGAGATACGCAGTATTTT.

The V gene is TRBV3-1 (or the pseudogene TRBV3-2), the J gene TRBJ1-2; the match to TRBD1 covers 11 bases. Trimming took 4 bases from V and 6 from J; bases not matched to a gene: 13. CDR3 length: 17 amino acids. The germline V gene has CDR1 LGHDT and CDR2 YNNKEL (reference sequence). CDR3 bases: TGTGCCAGCAGCCCAGATATCCGGGACAGGGGGTTGAATGGCTACACCTTC. Amino acid sequence: CASSPDIRDRGLNGYTF.

V usage is TRBV19 and J usage is TRBJ1-1, with D unresolved. With 6 bases removed from V and 5 bases from J, the gap between germline ends came to 13 bases. CDR1 is LNHDA and CDR2 is SQIVND in the germline V gene (reference sequence). The CDR3 covers 13 residues. DNA of the CDR3: TGTGCCAGTAGCCGTTTGATCCAAACTGAAGCTTTCTTT. Its translation: CASSRLIQTEAFF.

The V and J genes are TRBV27 and TRBJ2-1; D is unclear. The germline V gene encodes CDR1 MNHEY and CDR2 SMNVEV (reference sequence). The CDR3 has 16 amino acids. Trimming left V 2 bases short and J 0 bases short, with 11 bases between. The chain's CDR3 is CASSLLDKSSYNEQFF. CDR3 bases: TGTGCCAGCAGTTTACTAGACAAGAGCTCCTACAATGAGCAGTTCTTC.

The chain joins TRBV20-1 to TRBJ1-1; D is perhaps TRBD1 (5 bases). CDR1 and CDR2 (germline): DFQATT, SNEGSKA (reference sequence). Trimming took 3 bases from V and 2 from J, leaving 10 bases between them. CDR3 size: 13 residues. CDR3 region: CSASFQGNTEAFF. Written as DNA, the CDR3 is TGCAGTGCTAGTTTCCAGGGCAACACTGAAGCTTTCTTT.

The chain recombines TRBV7-9 with TRBJ2-5; a weak D match, TRBD1 (5 bases). V was clipped by 3 bases and J by 5 bases, with 16 bases between them. Germline V lookup: CDR1 SEHNR, CDR2 FQNEAQ (reference sequence). The CDR3 is made up of 15 amino acids. CDR3 residues: CASSLWARDTETQYF. CDR3 coding DNA: TGTGCCAGCAGCTTGTGGGCCAGGGATACGGAGACCCAGTACTTC.

This chain uses TRBV6-4 with TRBJ1-4; tentative D call: TRBD1 (5 bases). V lost 6 bases, J lost 7 bases, and 12 bases lay in between. Looked up from germline, CDR1 is MRHNA and CDR2 is SNTAGT. CDR3 size: 13 residues. This chain's CDR3 is CASSQQRGEKLFF. The CDR3 DNA sequence: TGTGCCAGCAGCCAGCAGAGGGGTGAAAAACTGTTTTTT.

The gene calls are TRBV6-5 and TRBJ2-2; perhaps TRBD1 as D (6 bases). This CDR3 spans 15 amino acids. The V gene's germline CDR1 is MNHEY and CDR2 SVGAGI. V was cut by 2 bases and J by 5 bases, with 12 bases left in between. Here the CDR3 DNA reads TGTGCCAGCAGTTACCAGCAGGGGTTAACCGGGGAGCTGTTTTTT. Protein sequence: CASSYQQGLTGELFF.

This clone was observed once. The chain uses TRBV19 and TRBJ1-2; possible D gene TRBD1, 5 bases. CDR3 length equals 16 residues. V was pared by 4 bases and J by 4 bases, with 19 bases between. Germline V gene data show CDR1 as LNHDA and CDR2 as SQIVND (reference sequence). The CDR3 reads CASSSPDRGYPYGYTF. The CDR3 DNA is TGTGCCAGTAGTAGCCCTGACAGAGGATACCCCTATGGCTACACCTTC.

The chain links TRBV3-1 (or the pseudogene TRBV3-2) to TRBJ2-4, with D tentatively TRBD2 (5 bases). The CDR3 totals 15 residues. Germline V gives CDR1 LGHDT, CDR2 YNNKEL (reference sequence). The V and J ends lost 3 bases and 3 bases respectively, with 12 bases between them. This CDR3 reads CASSHAGAIKNIQYF. CDR3 sequence (DNA): TGTGCCAGCAGCCACGCGGGCGCGATCAAAAACATTCAGTACTTC.